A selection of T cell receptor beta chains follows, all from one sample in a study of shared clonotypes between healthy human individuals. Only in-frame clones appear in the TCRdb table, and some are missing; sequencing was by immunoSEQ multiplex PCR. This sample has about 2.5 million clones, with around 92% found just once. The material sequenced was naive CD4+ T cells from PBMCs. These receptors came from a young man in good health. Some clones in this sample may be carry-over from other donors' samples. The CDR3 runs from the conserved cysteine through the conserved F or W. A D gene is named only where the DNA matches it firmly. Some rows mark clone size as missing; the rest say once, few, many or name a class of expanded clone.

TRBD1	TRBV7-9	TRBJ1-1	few	TGTGCCAGCAGCTGGGACAGGGCAGCGAACACTGAAGCTTTCTTT	CASSWDRAANTEAFF
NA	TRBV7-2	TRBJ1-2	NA	TGTGCCAGCAGCTTAGTAACGGGAGGTCCGTATGGCTACACCTTC	CASSLVTGGPYGYTF
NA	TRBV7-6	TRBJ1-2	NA	TGTGCCAGCAGCCCACGCATACAGGGTTCCCTCTATGGCTACACCTTC	CASSPRIQGSLYGYTF
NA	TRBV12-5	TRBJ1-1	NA	TGTGCTAGTGGCACCGTACGGAGTGAAGCTTTCTTT	CASGTVRSEAFF
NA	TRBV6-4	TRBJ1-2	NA	TGTGCCAGCAGTGATAATGGAGGCGATGGCTACACCTTC	CASSDNGGDGYTF
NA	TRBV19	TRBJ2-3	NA	TGTGCCAGTAGTATCGGACTCTTCACAGATACGCAGTATTTT	CASSIGLFTDTQYF
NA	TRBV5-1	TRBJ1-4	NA	TGCGCCAGCAGCAGCCGGGCCGATAATGAAAAACTGTTTTTT	CASSSRADNEKLFF
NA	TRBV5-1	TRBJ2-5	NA	TGCGCCAGCAGCCGCAAGGACAGCCAAGAGACCCAGTACTTC	CASSRKDSQETQYF
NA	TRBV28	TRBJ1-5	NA	TGTGCCAGCATCTCGGTTGGAGGACTTTTCCTAAATCAGCCCCAGCATTTT	CASISVGGLFLNQPQHF
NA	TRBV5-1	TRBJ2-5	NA	TGCGCCAGCAGCTTGGCCGCTCTCCCCCAGTACTTC	CASSLAALPQYF
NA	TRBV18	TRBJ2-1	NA	TGTGCCAGCTCACCCGGGCAGCTAAACTACAATGAGCAGTTCTTC	CASSPGQLNYNEQFF
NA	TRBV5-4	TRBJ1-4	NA	TGTGCCAGCAGCTTGGGTGGAGGGATTACTAATGAAAAACTGTTTTTT	CASSLGGGITNEKLFF
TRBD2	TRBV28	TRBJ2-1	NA	TGTGCCAGCAGTTTATGGCCTGCGGGAGGTTCCAATGAGCAGTTCTTC	CASSLWPAGGSNEQFF
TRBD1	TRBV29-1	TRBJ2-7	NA	TGCAGCGTTGAAGATCCGGGACAGGGGGCGAGCGAGCAGTACTTC	CSVEDPGQGASEQYF
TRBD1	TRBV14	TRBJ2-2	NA	TGTGCCAGCAGCTTCCAAGGTGAACGAATTGGGACAGGGAACACCGGGGAGCTGTTTTTT	CASSFQGERIGTGNTGELFF
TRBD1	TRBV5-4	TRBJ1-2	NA	TGTGCCAGCAGCTCCAAGGACAGGGGGGCCTATGGCTACACCTTC	CASSSKDRGAYGYTF
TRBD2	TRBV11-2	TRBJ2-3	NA	TGTGCCAGCAGCCCTCTCGGCGGTCTAGCGGGAGCCGCAGATACGCAGTATTTT	CASSPLGGLAGAADTQYF
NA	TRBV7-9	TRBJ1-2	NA	TGTGCCAGCAGCTTAGCTTATTTCTACGGCTACACCTTC	CASSLAYFYGYTF
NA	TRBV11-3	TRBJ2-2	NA	TGTGCCAGCAGCTTAAGTGGGGCGGTTGACACCGGGGAGCTGTTTTTT	CASSLSGAVDTGELFF
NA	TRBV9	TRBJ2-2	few	TGTGCCAGCAGCGTAGAGCCCGGGGAGCTGTTTTTT	CASSVEPGELFF
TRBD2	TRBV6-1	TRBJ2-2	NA	TGTGCCAGCACGCGGGGGACCGGGGAGCTGTTTTTT	CASTRGTGELFF
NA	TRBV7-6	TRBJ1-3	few	TGTGCCAGCAGCTTGAACAGCCGACTGTTCTCTGGAAACACCATATATTTT	CASSLNSRLFSGNTIYF
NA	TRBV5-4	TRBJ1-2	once	TGTGCCAGCAGCTTGGGAGGGGGCTACACCTTC	CASSLGGGYTF
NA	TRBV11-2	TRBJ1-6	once	TGTGCCAGCAGCTTATTAGGGTCCCGGGACTCACCCCTCCACTTT	CASSLLGSRDSPLHF
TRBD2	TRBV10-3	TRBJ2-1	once	TGTGCCATCAGTGAGAGTGAGGGGGGACTAGCGGGGGGCCCCCCCTACAATGAGCAGTTCTTC	CAISESEGGLAGGPPYNEQFF
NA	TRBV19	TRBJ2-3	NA	TGTGCCAGTAGTACGACGGGAGTCACAGATACGCAGTATTTT	CASSTTGVTDTQYF
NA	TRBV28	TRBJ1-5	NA	TGTGCCAGCAGTTCCCTGACCCGGGATCAGCCCCAGCATTTT	CASSSLTRDQPQHF
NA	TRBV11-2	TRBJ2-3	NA	TGTGCCAGCAGTCGGGGTTATAGGGATACGCAGTATTTT	CASSRGYRDTQYF
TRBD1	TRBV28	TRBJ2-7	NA	TGTGCCAGCAGTATGCGGACAGGGCCCTCCTACGAGCAGTACTTC	CASSMRTGPSYEQYF
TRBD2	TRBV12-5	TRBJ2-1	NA	TGTGCTAGTGGTTCATCGGGACTAGCGGGACCTAGCTCCTACAATGAGCAGTTCTTC	CASGSSGLAGPSSYNEQFF
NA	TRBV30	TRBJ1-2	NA	TGTGCCTGGAGTGTATGGGGCAGTACTAACTATGGCTACACCTTC	CAWSVWGSTNYGYTF
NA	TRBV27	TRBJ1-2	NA	TGTGCCAGGGTCGAGGGTAGGGCTGACTATGGCTACACCTTC	CARVEGRADYGYTF
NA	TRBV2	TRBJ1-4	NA	TGTGCCGGCAGTGTAAGGGATCGAGAAAAACTGTTTTTT	CAGSVRDREKLFF
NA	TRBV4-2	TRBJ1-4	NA	TGTGCCAGCAGCCCCGGGCATAATGAAAAACTGTTTTTT	CASSPGHNEKLFF
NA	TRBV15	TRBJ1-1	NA	TGTGCCACCAGCAGAGAGGGAGTATCCGAAGCTTTCTTT	CATSREGVSEAFF
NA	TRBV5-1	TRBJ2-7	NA	TGCGCCAGCAGCGAACAGGGTTACGAGCAGTACTTC	CASSEQGYEQYF
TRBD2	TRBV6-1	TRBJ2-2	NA	TGTGCCAGCAGGAAGCGGGAGTTGAACACCGGGGAGCTGTTTTTT	CASRKRELNTGELFF
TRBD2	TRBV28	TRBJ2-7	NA	TGTGCCAGCACCCCTATTTTACTAGCGGAACCCTACGAGCAGTACTTC	CASTPILLAEPYEQYF
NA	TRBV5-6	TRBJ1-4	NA	TGTGCCAGCAGCTTGTATGGGGGAACTAATGAAAAACTGTTTTTT	CASSLYGGTNEKLFF
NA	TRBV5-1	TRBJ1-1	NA	TGCGCCAGCAGCTTCCGGGAACTGAGCACTGAAGCTTTCTTT	CASSFRELSTEAFF
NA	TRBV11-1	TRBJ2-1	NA	TGTGCCAGCAGCCCCGAGATTGAGCAGTTCTTC	CASSPEIEQFF
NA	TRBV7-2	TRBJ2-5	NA	TGTGCCAGCAGCCCCCGCGGTTTCCAAGAGACCCAGTACTTC	CASSPRGFQETQYF
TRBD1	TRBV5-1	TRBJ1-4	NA	TGCGCCAGCAGCCTAAGACAGGGAGGAGAAACTAATGAAAAACTGTTTTTT	CASSLRQGGETNEKLFF
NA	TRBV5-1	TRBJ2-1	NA	TGCGCCAGCAGCTTGAGGTCCGAAGGAAATGAGCAGTTCTTC	CASSLRSEGNEQFF
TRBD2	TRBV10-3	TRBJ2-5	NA	TGTGCCATCAGTGAGTCCGGGGGGCAAGAGACCCAGTACTTC	CAISESGGQETQYF
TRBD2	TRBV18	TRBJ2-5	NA	TGTGCCAGCTCTCCGGGGGGAGCGGAGACCCAGTACTTC	CASSPGGAETQYF
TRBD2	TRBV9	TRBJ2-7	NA	TGTGCCAGCAGCGTAGATGGCGGGAGACCCGGCTACGAGCAGTACTTC	CASSVDGGRPGYEQYF
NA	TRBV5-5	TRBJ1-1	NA	TGTGCCAGCAGCTTGGTTGTGGGTACTGAAGCTTTCTTT	CASSLVVGTEAFF